A single sample is the source of the 13 T cell receptor beta chains below, sequenced in a study of technical replicates of blood from a few donors. Generated by immunoSEQ multiplex PCR, the TCRdb table keeps only in-frame clones and is missing some. Of tens of thousands of clones in the sample, about 83% were seen once. The sequenced material came from PBMCs. The receptors originated from a human donor in good health. Some clones in this sample may be carry-over from other donors' samples.

The CDR3 region is CASSPGLFNEQFF. The CDR3 DNA sequence: TGCGCCAGCAGCCCCGGTCTCTTCAATGAGCAGTTCTTC. The chain joins TRBV5-1 to TRBJ2-1, with D unclear. CDR3 length: 13 amino acids. Germline loops: CDR1 SGHRS, CDR2 YFSETQ. The germline V and J ends were trimmed by 4 bases and 6 bases, with 11 bases remaining between them.

This chain joins TRBV2 and TRBJ2-3; 8 bases fit TRBD2. CDR1 is SNHLY, CDR2 FYNNEI, per germline. J was trimmed by 3 bases and V by 3 bases; bases with no gene match: 8. This CDR3 is 16 amino acids long. In DNA, the CDR3 is TGTGCCAGCAGTGAGATAGCGGGGAAAAGGACAGATACGCAGTATTTT. This codes for CASSEIAGKRTDTQYF.

The CDR3: CASSQGLQSGANVLTF. In nucleotides, the CDR3 is TGCGCCAGCAGCCAAGGACTTCAGAGTGGGGCCAACGTCCTGACTTTC. The chain employs TRBV4-1 and TRBJ2-6; D is ambiguous. The CDR3 is 16 amino acids. Trimming took 1 base from V and 3 from J, leaving 10 bases between them. The germline V gene encodes CDR1 MGHRA and CDR2 YSYEKL.

The CDR3: CASSLQGYNEQFF. CDR3 bases: TGTGCCAGCAGCTTACAGGGCTACAATGAGCAGTTCTTC. The V call is TRBV7-3, the J call TRBJ2-1; perhaps TRBD1 as D (5 bases). Germline lookup yields CDR1 SGHTA and CDR2 FQGTGA. This CDR3 contains 13 residues. V lost 2 bases and J 3 bases, leaving 5 bases between the germline ends.

The J gene is TRBJ2-7, the V gene TRBV2; 7 bases fit TRBD1. Germline V CDR1 and CDR2: SNHLY, FYNNEI. This CDR3 has 15 residues. The trim removed 1 base at V and 2 bases at J, leaving 5 bases unmatched. The CDR3 nucleotides read TGTGCCAGCAGTGAAGGGGCAGGGGGACCCTACGAGCAGTACTTC. This sequence encodes CASSEGAGGPYEQYF.

The CDR3 DNA is TGTGCCAGCAGCTTGGGGAGCTCTGGAAACACCATATATTTT. This encodes CASSLGSSGNTIYF. The chain couples TRBV7-9 to TRBJ1-3; the D is unclear. Trimming took 3 bases from V and 0 from J, leaving 6 bases between them. The CDR3 is 14 residues long. Looked up from germline, CDR1 is SEHNR and CDR2 is FQNEAQ (reference sequence).

Written as DNA, the CDR3 is TGTGCCAGCAGCGTGGCGGTATGGGATGAGCAGTTCTTC. Amino acids: CASSVAVWDEQFF. The J gene is TRBJ2-1, the V gene TRBV9; no definite D call. CDR3 length equals 13 residues. V lost 2 bases and J 8 bases, leaving 11 bases between the germline ends. CDR1 is SGDLS and CDR2 is YYNGEE in the germline V gene.

The chain links TRBV14 to TRBJ2-1; 9 bases match TRBD1. The V gene's germline CDR1 is SGHDN and CDR2 FVKESK. This CDR3 contains 13 residues. Trimming removed 6 bases from V and 7 bases from J; junction bases left unmatched: 4. CDR3 nucleotide sequence: TGTGCCAGCAGTCGCGACAGGGGGAATGAGCAGTTCTTC. It translates to CASSRDRGNEQFF.

The rearrangement links TRBV2 to TRBJ1-2; TRBD1 aligns across 8 bases. Per the germline V gene, CDR1 is SNHLY and CDR2 is FYNNEI. V lost 4 bases, J lost 7 bases, and 8 bases stayed unmatched. The CDR3 extends over 14 amino acids. The CDR3 DNA sequence: TGTGCCAGCAGTGTTAATGGACAGGGCGCTGGCTACACCTTC. Its protein product is CASSVNGQGAGYTF.

The V gene is TRBV7-2, the J gene TRBJ2-3, with TRBD2 identical over 8 bases. Looked up from germline, CDR1 is SGHTA and CDR2 is FQGNSA. V trimming: 6 bases; J trimming: 2 bases; junction bases outside the gene matches: 7. CDR3 length equals 15 residues. The CDR3 loop reads CASRGSGGHTDTQYF. The CDR3 DNA is TGTGCCAGCAGGGGAAGCGGGGGCCACACAGATACGCAGTATTTT.

The CDR3 region is CASSQELLAGAKNIQYF. The CDR3 DNA is TGTGCCAGCAGCCAAGAGTTACTAGCGGGAGCCAAAAACATTCAGTACTTC. V gene TRBV4-2 combines with J gene TRBJ2-4; 9 bases fit TRBD2. The ends lost 0 bases at V and 0 bases at J; junction bases unmatched: 3. The CDR3 contains 17 residues. Germline CDR1 reads LGHNA; CDR2 reads YNFKEQ.

The chain carries TRBV7-6 and TRBJ1-5, with TRBD1 as a possible D gene (5 bases). Trimming removed 1 base from V and 6 bases from J, with 10 bases in between. Germline lookup yields CDR1 SGHVS and CDR2 FNYEAQ. The length of the CDR3 is 14 residues. The CDR3 nucleotides read TGTGCCAGCAGCTTAGTAGGGGCTGGTCAGCCCCAGCATTTT. Its translation: CASSLVGAGQPQHF.

This clone has only one observation. J is TRBJ2-1 and V is TRBV2; D perhaps matches TRBD2 (6 bases). In germline, CDR1 is SNHLY, CDR2 FYNNEI. V was cut by 7 bases and J by 3 bases, with 10 bases left in between. The CDR3 runs to 13 residues. CDR3: CASMGLNYNEQFF. For the CDR3, the DNA is TGTGCCAGCATGGGACTCAACTACAATGAGCAGTTCTTC.